The 16 T cell receptor beta chains given below trace back to one sample, sequenced in a study of monozygotic twins with inflammatory bowel disease. TCRdb re-analyzed the 5' RACE reads; it lists each CDR3 protein once, without DNA. This listing includes more than 300,000 distinct CDR3 sequences. The sequenced sample consisted of blood. These receptors were obtained from a human donor with ulcerative colitis or Crohn's disease, or a healthy co-twin of an affected twin (not recorded which).

The genes are TRBV29-1 and TRBJ1-5. Germline V gene lookup returns CDR1 SQVTM and CDR2 ANQGSEA. The length of the CDR3 is 13 residues. CDR3: CSVAGQRDQPQHF.

The chain has TRBV18 and TRBJ2-3; checking the TCRdb D call of TRBD1 is not possible without DNA. There are 16 residues in the CDR3. Germline-derived CDR1 and CDR2 are KGHSH and LQKENI. CDR3 protein: CASSPVSDRRQDTQYF.

The rearrangement uses TRBV6-2 or TRBV6-3 and TRBJ2-3; TCRdb's D call, TRBD1, is unchecked because there is no DNA. The CDR3 sequence is 12 residues long. Germline-derived CDR1 and CDR2 are MNHEY and SVGEGT. The CDR3 loop reads CASSARRDTQYF.

CDR3 sequence: CASSYSMSADQPQHF. This chain connects TRBV6-5 to TRBJ1-5. The V gene's germline CDR1 is MNHEY and CDR2 SVGAGI. This CDR3 is 15 amino acids long.

The gene calls are TRBV4-2 and TRBJ1-5; TCRdb proposes TRBD1, but this gene call is untestable without DNA. The CDR3 is made up of 17 amino acids. Germline V gene lookup returns CDR1 LGHNA and CDR2 YNFKEQ. Here the CDR3 reads CASSQDRDGTNYQPQHF.

The rearrangement links TRBV7-8 to TRBJ2-2. Per germline, CDR1 SGHVS and CDR2 FQNEAQ. The CDR3 covers 17 residues. The CDR3 loop is CASRDYFRTANTGELFF.

The chain has TRBV29-1 and TRBJ2-7; TCRdb proposes TRBD1, but this gene call is untestable without DNA. The CDR3 loop spans 14 amino acids. Germline V gene data show CDR1 as SQVTM and CDR2 as ANQGSEA. CDR3 region: CSVIRQGGEYEQYF.

The chain is built from TRBV29-1 and TRBJ2-5; TCRdb indicates TRBD1, and absent DNA this call remains unverified. This CDR3 has 15 amino acids. Per germline, CDR1 SQVTM and CDR2 ANQGSEA. CDR3 loop: CSVERSLQGRETQYF.

The rearrangement joins TRBV5-1 to TRBJ2-3. The CDR3 is 15 amino acids. The germline CDR1 and CDR2 sequences are SGHRS and YFSETQ. CDR3 sequence: CASSLGHRYTDTQYF.

J is TRBJ1-4 and V is TRBV6-2 or TRBV6-3. The germline gives CDR1 MNHEY, CDR2 SVGEGT. The CDR3 spans 16 residues. The CDR3 loop reads CASRTTGRTTNEKLFF.

CDR3 sequence reads: CASSFTGFSNTEAFF. The rearrangement uses TRBV7-2 and TRBJ1-1. This CDR3 contains 15 residues. CDR1 is SGHTA, CDR2 FQGNSA, per germline.

J is TRBJ1-2 and V is TRBV20-1; TCRdb names TRBD1, which stays unverified in the absence of DNA. Germline V lookup: CDR1 DFQATT, CDR2 SNEGSKA (reference sequence). The CDR3 totals 11 residues. The CDR3 protein is CSAGTGDRYTF.

J is TRBJ2-5 and V is TRBV3-1; the TCRdb D gene call, TRBD2, has no DNA to confirm it. The CDR3 is made up of 12 amino acids. Germline V gene sequence: CDR1 LGHDT, CDR2 YNNKEL (reference sequence). The CDR3 reads CASSQLVETQYF.

The chain links TRBV11-2 to TRBJ2-7; TCRdb's D gene call, TRBD1, goes unchecked for lack of DNA. Germline V gives CDR1 SGHAT, CDR2 FQNNGV. CDR3 length: 15 residues. The CDR3 sequence: CASSLDTGIGTEQYF.

This sequence joins TRBV18 and TRBJ2-1. The CDR3 has 15 amino acids. The germline gives CDR1 KGHSH, CDR2 LQKENI. The CDR3 reads CASSPTGLLGNEQFF.

J is TRBJ1-5 and V is TRBV28. Germline CDR1 and CDR2: MDHEN and SYDVKM. The CDR3 sequence is 15 residues long. CDR3 in amino acids: CASTEGTHSNQPQHF.